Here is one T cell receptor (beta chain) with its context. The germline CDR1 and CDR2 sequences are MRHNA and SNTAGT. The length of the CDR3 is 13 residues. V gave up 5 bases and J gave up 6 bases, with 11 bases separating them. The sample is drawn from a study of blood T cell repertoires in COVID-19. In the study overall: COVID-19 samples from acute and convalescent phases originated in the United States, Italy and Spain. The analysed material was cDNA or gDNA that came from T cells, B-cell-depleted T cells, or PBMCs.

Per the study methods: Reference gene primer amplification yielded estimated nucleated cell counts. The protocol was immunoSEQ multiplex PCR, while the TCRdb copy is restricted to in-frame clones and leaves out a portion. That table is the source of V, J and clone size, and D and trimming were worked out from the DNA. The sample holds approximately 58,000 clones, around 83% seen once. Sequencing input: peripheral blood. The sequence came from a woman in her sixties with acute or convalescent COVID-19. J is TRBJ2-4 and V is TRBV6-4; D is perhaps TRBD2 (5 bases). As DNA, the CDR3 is TGTGCCAGCAGTCCGATCGGAGGAAACATTCAGTACTTC. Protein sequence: CASSPIGGNIQYF.